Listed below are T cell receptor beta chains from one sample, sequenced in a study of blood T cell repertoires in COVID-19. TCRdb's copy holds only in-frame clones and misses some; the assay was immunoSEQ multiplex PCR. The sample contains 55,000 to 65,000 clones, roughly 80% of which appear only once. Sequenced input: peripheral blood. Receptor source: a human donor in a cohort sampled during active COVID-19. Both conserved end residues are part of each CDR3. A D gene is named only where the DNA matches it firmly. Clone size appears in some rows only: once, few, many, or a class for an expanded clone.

DNA: TGCGCCAGCAGCTTAGGAGGGGCGTTGAATGAGCAGTTCTTC; CDR3: CASSLGGALNEQFF; D: NA; size: NA; V: TRBV5-1; J: TRBJ2-1
DNA: TGTGCCAGCAGCTTGGACATCGGACGGCGCCCTAACGAGCAGTACTTC; CDR3: CASSLDIGRRPNEQYF; D: NA; size: once; V: TRBV7-2; J: TRBJ2-7
DNA: TGTGCCAGCAGCACGGACAGGGCGACGGGCTCACCCCTCCACTTT; CDR3: CASSTDRATGSPLHF; D: TRBD1; size: NA; V: TRBV9; J: TRBJ1-6
DNA: TGTGCCAGTTATCGAGGGTCGTCAGGGAACACTGAAGCTTTCTTT; CDR3: CASYRGSSGNTEAFF; D: NA; size: NA; V: TRBV2; J: TRBJ1-1
DNA: TGTGCCAGCACCCGGACAGGACGGTCCTACAATGAGCAGTTCTTC; CDR3: CASTRTGRSYNEQFF; D: TRBD1; size: NA; V: TRBV6-5; J: TRBJ2-1
DNA: TGTGCCAGCAAACCTACAGGGGAGAACACTGAAGCTTTCTTT; CDR3: CASKPTGENTEAFF; D: TRBD1; size: NA; V: TRBV3-1/TRBV3-2; J: TRBJ1-1
DNA: TGTGCCAGCAGCCTACAGGTGAACACTGAAGCTTTCTTT; CDR3: CASSLQVNTEAFF; D: NA; size: NA; V: TRBV9; J: TRBJ1-1
DNA: TGTGCCAGCAGTGTCGACCCAGGGGTCGGCTATGGCTACACCTTC; CDR3: CASSVDPGVGYGYTF; D: NA; size: NA; V: TRBV2; J: TRBJ1-2
DNA: TGTGCCAGCAGTGGACAGGGCAGGGGTCAGCCCCAGCATTTT; CDR3: CASSGQGRGQPQHF; D: TRBD1; size: NA; V: TRBV2; J: TRBJ1-5
DNA: TGTGCCAGCAGCTTGGCCGGGACAGGGGATTATGGCTACACCTTC; CDR3: CASSLAGTGDYGYTF; D: TRBD1; size: NA; V: TRBV5-5; J: TRBJ1-2
DNA: TGTGCCAGCACGACAGGCAATCAGCCCCAGCATTTT; CDR3: CASTTGNQPQHF; D: NA; size: NA; V: TRBV2; J: TRBJ1-5
DNA: TGTGCCAGCAGCAAAAACCCGATTTGCATCGAGCGCTCCCCTGACTATGGCTACACCTTC; CDR3: CASSKNPICIERSPDYGYTF; D: NA; size: NA; V: TRBV21-1; J: TRBJ1-2
DNA: TGTGCCAGCAGCCCAGGACTCTCTGGAAACACCATATATTTT; CDR3: CASSPGLSGNTIYF; D: NA; size: NA; V: TRBV11-2; J: TRBJ1-3
DNA: TGTGCCAGCAGTTACCAAGCGGGGGGCAGCTACCATGAGCAGTTCTTC; CDR3: CASSYQAGGSYHEQFF; D: TRBD2; size: NA; V: TRBV6-5; J: TRBJ2-1
DNA: TGTGCCAGCTCATCTCAAGAGACCCAGTACTTC; CDR3: CASSSQETQYF; D: NA; size: NA; V: TRBV18; J: TRBJ2-5
DNA: TGTGCCAGCAGCCGTGGCGGAAGAGACTATGGCTACACCTTC; CDR3: CASSRGGRDYGYTF; D: NA; size: medium-sized; V: TRBV3-1/TRBV3-2; J: TRBJ1-2
DNA: TGTGCCAGCAGCACGGGACAGGGGACCGGCTACGAGCAGTACTTC; CDR3: CASSTGQGTGYEQYF; D: TRBD1; size: NA; V: TRBV11-2; J: TRBJ2-7
DNA: TGTGCCAGCAGCTTAATAAGAGCAGGGCCAAACCACCAGTTCTTC; CDR3: CASSLIRAGPNHQFF; D: NA; size: NA; V: TRBV11-3; J: TRBJ2-1
DNA: TGTGCCAGCAGTTTCCGAGGCTCCGCAACTAATGAAAAACTGTTTTTT; CDR3: CASSFRGSATNEKLFF; D: NA; size: NA; V: TRBV28; J: TRBJ1-4
DNA: TGTGCCAGCTCACTTCATTCCGGGACTAGCGGTTTTTCGGAGCAGTACTTC; CDR3: CASSLHSGTSGFSEQYF; D: TRBD2; size: NA; V: TRBV18; J: TRBJ2-7
DNA: TGCGCCAGCAGCCCCCATGTAGGAGCGGGAGGGTTAAAGCTGTTTTTT; CDR3: CASSPHVGAGGLKLFF; D: TRBD2; size: NA; V: TRBV5-1; J: TRBJ2-2
DNA: TGCAGCGTAAGGACTAGCGGAGGGCTCTACAATGAGCAGTTCTTC; CDR3: CSVRTSGGLYNEQFF; D: TRBD2; size: NA; V: TRBV29-1; J: TRBJ2-1
DNA: TGCGCCAGCAATGAAGGGGGCGCCTCTGAAAAACTGTTTTTT; CDR3: CASNEGGASEKLFF; D: TRBD1; size: NA; V: TRBV5-1; J: TRBJ1-4
DNA: TGTGCCAGCAGTCAAGGGACACTTTATAGCAATCAGCCCCAGCATTTT; CDR3: CASSQGTLYSNQPQHF; D: NA; size: NA; V: TRBV3-1/TRBV3-2; J: TRBJ1-5
DNA: TGTGCCAGCAGTTCGGGACTTGAAGCTTTCTTT; CDR3: CASSSGLEAFF; D: NA; size: NA; V: TRBV28; J: TRBJ1-1
DNA: TGCGCCAGCAGCTTAAGCGGGAGCTACAATGAGCAGTTCTTC; CDR3: CASSLSGSYNEQFF; D: TRBD2; size: NA; V: TRBV5-1; J: TRBJ2-1
DNA: TGTGCCAGCAGCTTAGCGCTGCGGTGGCGGACATTTGAACCTTTCTTT; CDR3: CASSLALRWRTFEPFF; D: NA; size: NA; V: TRBV7-2; J: TRBJ1-1
DNA: TGTGCCAGCAGCCGGGACAGTCGGGCGGATGGAAACACCATATATTTT; CDR3: CASSRDSRADGNTIYF; D: TRBD1; size: NA; V: TRBV7-9; J: TRBJ1-3
DNA: TGTGCCAGCAGTCGTACAGGGGACGCTTTCTTT; CDR3: CASSRTGDAFF; D: TRBD1; size: NA; V: TRBV12-3/TRBV12-4; J: TRBJ1-1
DNA: TGTGCCAGCAGCTCCCCAGGGGCAGAGACCCAGTACTTC; CDR3: CASSSPGAETQYF; D: NA; size: NA; V: TRBV7-3; J: TRBJ2-5
DNA: TGTGCTAGCAGCACTGGGACTAGCGGGGAAAAGACCCAGTACTTC; CDR3: CASSTGTSGEKTQYF; D: TRBD2; size: NA; V: TRBV7-7; J: TRBJ2-5
DNA: TGTGCCAGCAGCCATGGATTTGAGACAGTCTACGAGCAGTACTTC; CDR3: CASSHGFETVYEQYF; D: NA; size: NA; V: TRBV5-6; J: TRBJ2-7
DNA: TGTGCCAGCAGCCCGAGGGGGTTGGGAAACACCATATATTTT; CDR3: CASSPRGLGNTIYF; D: NA; size: once; V: TRBV14; J: TRBJ1-3